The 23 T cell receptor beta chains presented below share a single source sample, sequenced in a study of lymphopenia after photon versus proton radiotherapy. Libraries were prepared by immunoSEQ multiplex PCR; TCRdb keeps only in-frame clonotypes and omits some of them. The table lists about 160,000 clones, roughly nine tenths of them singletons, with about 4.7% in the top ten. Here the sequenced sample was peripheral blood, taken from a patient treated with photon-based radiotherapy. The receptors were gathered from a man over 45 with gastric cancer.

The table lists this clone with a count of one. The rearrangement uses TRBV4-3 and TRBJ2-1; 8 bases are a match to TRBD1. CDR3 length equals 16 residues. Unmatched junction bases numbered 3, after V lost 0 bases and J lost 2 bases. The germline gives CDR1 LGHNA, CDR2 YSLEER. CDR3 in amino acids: CASSQDRTGTYNEQFF. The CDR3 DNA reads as TGCGCCAGCAGCCAAGACCGGACAGGGACCTACAATGAGCAGTTCTTC.

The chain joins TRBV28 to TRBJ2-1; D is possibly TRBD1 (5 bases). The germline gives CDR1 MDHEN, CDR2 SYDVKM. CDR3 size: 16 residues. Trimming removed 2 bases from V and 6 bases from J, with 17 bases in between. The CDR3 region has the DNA TGTGCCAGCAGTTTACCCGGTTCTCAGGGTATCAATGAGCAGTTCTTC. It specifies CASSLPGSQGINEQFF.

CDR3 nucleotides: TGCGCCAGCAGCCTAGACAGCTTTCCCTCTGGAAACACCATATATTTT. Residues: CASSLDSFPSGNTIYF. V gene TRBV10-2 combines with J gene TRBJ1-3, with a weak D call TRBD1 (5 bases). The CDR3 runs to 16 residues. Deletions cut 6 bases from V and 0 bases from J, with 15 bases between. CDR1 and CDR2 from the germline V gene are WSHSY and SAAADI.

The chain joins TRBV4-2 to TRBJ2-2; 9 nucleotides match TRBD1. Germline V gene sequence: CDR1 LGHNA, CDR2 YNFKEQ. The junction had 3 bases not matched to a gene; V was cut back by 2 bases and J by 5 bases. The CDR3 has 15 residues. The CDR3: CASSQRGQGTGELFF. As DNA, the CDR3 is TGTGCCAGCAGCCAAAGGGGACAGGGAACCGGGGAGCTGTTTTTT.

The CDR3 is CAWNSGRAYEQYF. As DNA, the CDR3 is TGTGCCTGGAATAGCGGGAGGGCCTACGAGCAGTACTTC. V and J are TRBV30 and TRBJ2-7; 11 positions match TRBD2. CDR3 length: 13 residues. Trimming cost V 4 bases and J 2 bases; bases outside gene matches: 1. Germline values: CDR1 GTSNPN, CDR2 SVGIG (reference sequence).

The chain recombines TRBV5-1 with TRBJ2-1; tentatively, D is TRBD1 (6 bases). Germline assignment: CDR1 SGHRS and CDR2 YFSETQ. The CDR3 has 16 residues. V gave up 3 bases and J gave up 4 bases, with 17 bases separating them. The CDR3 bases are TGCGCCAGCAGCTCTGGGCGGACTCAGGGGTACAATGAGCAGTTCTTC. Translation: CASSSGRTQGYNEQFF.

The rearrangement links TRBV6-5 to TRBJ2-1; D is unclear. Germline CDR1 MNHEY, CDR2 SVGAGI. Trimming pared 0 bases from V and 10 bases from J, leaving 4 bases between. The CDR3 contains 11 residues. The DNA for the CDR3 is TGTGCCAGCAGTTACTCTCGGGAGCAGTTCTTC. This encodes CASSYSREQFF.

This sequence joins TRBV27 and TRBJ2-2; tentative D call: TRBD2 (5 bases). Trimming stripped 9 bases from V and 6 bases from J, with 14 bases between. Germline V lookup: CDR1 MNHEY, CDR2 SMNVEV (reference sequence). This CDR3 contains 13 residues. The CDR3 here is CASRLMRAGELFF. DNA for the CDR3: TGTGCCAGTAGACTAATGAGGGCCGGGGAGCTGTTTTTT.

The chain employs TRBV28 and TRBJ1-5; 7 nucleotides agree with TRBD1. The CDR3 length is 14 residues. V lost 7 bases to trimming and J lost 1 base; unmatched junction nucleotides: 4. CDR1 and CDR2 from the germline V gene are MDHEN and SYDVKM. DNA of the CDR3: TGTGCCAGCACCGCGGGACAGAGCAATCAGCCCCAGCATTTT. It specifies CASTAGQSNQPQHF.

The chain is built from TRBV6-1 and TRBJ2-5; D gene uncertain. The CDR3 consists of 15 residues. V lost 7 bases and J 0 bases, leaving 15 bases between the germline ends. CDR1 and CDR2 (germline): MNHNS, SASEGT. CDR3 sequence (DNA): TGTGCCAGCAATCCAGGACCAGGCTACCAAGAGACCCAGTACTTC. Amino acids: CASNPGPGYQETQYF.

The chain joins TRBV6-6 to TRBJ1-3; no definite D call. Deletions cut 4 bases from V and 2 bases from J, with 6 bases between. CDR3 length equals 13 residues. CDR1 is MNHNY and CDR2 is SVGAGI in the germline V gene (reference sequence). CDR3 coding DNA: TGTGCCAGCAGTTCGAGTGCTGGAAACACCATATATTTT. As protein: CASSSSAGNTIYF.

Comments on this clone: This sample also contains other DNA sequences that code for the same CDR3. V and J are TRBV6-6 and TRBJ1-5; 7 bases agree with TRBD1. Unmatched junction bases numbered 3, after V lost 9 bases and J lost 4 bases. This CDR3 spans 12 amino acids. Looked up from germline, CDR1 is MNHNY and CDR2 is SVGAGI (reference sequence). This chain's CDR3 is CASSQGNQPQHF. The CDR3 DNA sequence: TGTGCCAGTTCACAGGGGAATCAGCCCCAGCATTTT.

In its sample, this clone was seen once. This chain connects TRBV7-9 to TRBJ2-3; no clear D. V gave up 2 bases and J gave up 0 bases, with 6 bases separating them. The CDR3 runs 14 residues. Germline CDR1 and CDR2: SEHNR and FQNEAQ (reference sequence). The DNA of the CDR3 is TGTGCCAGCAGCTTATCCGCTAGCACAGATACGCAGTATTTT. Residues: CASSLSASTDTQYF.

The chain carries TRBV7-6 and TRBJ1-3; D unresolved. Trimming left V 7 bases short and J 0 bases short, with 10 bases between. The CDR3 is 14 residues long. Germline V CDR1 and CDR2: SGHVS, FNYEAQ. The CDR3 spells CASTGRASGNTIYF. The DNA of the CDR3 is TGTGCCAGCACCGGGAGGGCCTCTGGAAACACCATATATTTT. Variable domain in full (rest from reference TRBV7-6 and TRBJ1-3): GAGVSQSPRYKVTKRGQDVALRCDPISGHVSLYWYRQALGQGPEFLTYFNYEAQQDKSGLPNDRFSAERPEGSISTLTIQRTEQRDSAMYRCASTGRASGNTIYFGEGSWLTVV.

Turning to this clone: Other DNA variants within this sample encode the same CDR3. The CDR3 reads CASSLDRAKNIQYF. CDR3 DNA sequence: TGCGCCAGCAGCTTGGATCGAGCCAAAAACATTCAGTACTTC. V usage is TRBV5-1 and J usage is TRBJ2-4; D remains ambiguous. Germline V gene sequence: CDR1 SGHRS, CDR2 YFSETQ. This CDR3 is 14 amino acids long. V was shortened by 0 bases and J by 0 bases, with 4 bases between the two germline ends.

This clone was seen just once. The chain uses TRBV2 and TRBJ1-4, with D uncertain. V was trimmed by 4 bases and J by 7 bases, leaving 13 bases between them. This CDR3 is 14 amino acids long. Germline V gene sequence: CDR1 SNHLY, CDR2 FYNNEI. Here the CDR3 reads CASSAVAAGEKLFF. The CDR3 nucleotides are TGTGCCAGCAGTGCGGTGGCCGCCGGTGAAAAACTGTTTTTT.

This chain's CDR3 is CATSRDPYNEQFF. DNA for the CDR3: TGTGCCACCAGCAGAGATCCCTACAATGAGCAGTTCTTC. This chain connects TRBV15 to TRBJ2-1; no definite D call. Germline assignment: CDR1 LNHNV and CDR2 YYDKDF (reference sequence). The V gene lost 0 bases and the J gene lost 2 bases, with 2 bases spanning the gap. This CDR3 has 13 residues.

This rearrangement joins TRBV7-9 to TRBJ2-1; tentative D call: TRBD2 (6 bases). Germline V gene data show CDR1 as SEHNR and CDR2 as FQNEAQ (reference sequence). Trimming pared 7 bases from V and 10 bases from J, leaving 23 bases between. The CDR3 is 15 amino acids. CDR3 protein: CASTSSGQEGGEQFF. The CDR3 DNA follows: TGTGCCAGCACCTCTTCGGGCCAAGAGGGAGGAGAGCAGTTCTTC. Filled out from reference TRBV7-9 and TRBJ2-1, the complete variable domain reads DTGVSQNPRHKITKRGQNVTFRCDPISEHNRLYWYRQTLGQGPEFLTYFQNEAQLEKSRLLSDRFSAERPKGSFSTLEIQRTEQGDSAMYLCASTSSGQEGGEQFFGPGTRLTVL.

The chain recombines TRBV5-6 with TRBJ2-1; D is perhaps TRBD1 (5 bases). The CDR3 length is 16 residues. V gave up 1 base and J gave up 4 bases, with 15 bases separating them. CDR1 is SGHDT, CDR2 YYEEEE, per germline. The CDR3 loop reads CASSLSDRNRYNEQFF. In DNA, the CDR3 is TGTGCCAGCAGCTTGTCCGACAGAAATAGGTACAATGAGCAGTTCTTC. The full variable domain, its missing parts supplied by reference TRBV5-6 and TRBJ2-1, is DAGVTQSPTHLIKTRGQQVTLRCSPKSGHDTVSWYQQALGQGPQFIFQYYEEEERQRGNFPDRFSGHQFPNYSSELNVNALLLGDSALYLCASSLSDRNRYNEQFFGPGTRLTVL.

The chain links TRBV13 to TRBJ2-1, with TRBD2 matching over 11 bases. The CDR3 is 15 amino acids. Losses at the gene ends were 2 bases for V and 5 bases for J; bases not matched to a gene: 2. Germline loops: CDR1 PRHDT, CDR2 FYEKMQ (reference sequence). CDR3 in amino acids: CASSLPGLADNEQFF. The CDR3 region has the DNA TGTGCCAGCAGCTTACCGGGACTAGCGGACAATGAGCAGTTCTTC.

For the CDR3, the DNA is TGTGCCAGCAGCCCTACAACGGTCATACAGGGTGGAGAGACCCAGTACTTC. This sequence encodes CASSPTTVIQGGETQYF. The chain employs TRBV7-6 and TRBJ2-5; the D gene is possibly TRBD1 (6 bases). This CDR3 has 17 residues. Germline-derived CDR1 and CDR2 are SGHVS and FNYEAQ. Between the trimmed V and J ends, which lost 5 bases and 4 bases, there was a span of 23 bases.

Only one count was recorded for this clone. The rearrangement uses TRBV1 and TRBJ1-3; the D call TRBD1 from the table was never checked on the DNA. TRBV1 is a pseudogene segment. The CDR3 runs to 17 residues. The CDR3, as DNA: TGCACCAGCAGCCACACGACAGACAGGGCATCTGGAAACACCATATATTTT. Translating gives CTSSHTTDRASGNTIYF.

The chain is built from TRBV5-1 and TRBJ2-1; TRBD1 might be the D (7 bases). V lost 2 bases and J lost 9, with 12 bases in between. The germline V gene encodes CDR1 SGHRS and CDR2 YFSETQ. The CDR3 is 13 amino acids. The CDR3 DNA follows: TGCGCCAGCAGCTTCCGACAGGGAGGTGAGCAGTTCTTC. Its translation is CASSFRQGGEQFF.